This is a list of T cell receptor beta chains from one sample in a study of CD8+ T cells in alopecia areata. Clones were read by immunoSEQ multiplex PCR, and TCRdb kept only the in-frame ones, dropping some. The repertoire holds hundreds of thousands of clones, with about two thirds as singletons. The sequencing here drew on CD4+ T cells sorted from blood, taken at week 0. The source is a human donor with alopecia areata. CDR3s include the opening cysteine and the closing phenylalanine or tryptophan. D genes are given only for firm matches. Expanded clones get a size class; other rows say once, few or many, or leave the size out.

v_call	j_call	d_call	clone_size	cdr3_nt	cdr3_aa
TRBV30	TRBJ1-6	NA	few	TGTGCCTGGAGTGTACAGGGTGGTAATTCACCCCTCCACTTT	CAWSVQGGNSPLHF
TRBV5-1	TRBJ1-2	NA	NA	TGCGCCAGCAGCTTGGTCGAGGACGGCGGCACCTATGGCTACACCTTC	CASSLVEDGGTYGYTF
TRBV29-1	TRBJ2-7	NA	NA	TGCAGCGTCGGTCGGCTGTCCCAGGGTTCCCGCGAGCAGTACTTC	CSVGRLSQGSREQYF
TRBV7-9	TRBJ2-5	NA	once	TGTGCCAGCAGCTTAGTGGCAGGCGCCCAAGAGACCCAGTACTTC	CASSLVAGAQETQYF
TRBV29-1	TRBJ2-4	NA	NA	TGCAGCGCCAGCCGGCGACCTCAAAACATTCAGTACTTC	CSASRRPQNIQYF
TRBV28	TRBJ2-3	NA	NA	TGTGCCAGCAGCCTAAGCACAGATACGCAGTATTTT	CASSLSTDTQYF
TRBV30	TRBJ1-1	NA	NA	TGTGCCTGGAGGTGGGTGACTGAAGCCTTCTTT	CAWRWVTEAFF
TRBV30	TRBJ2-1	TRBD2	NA	TGTGCCTGGAGTCACAAGACTAGCGGGGTACCCTTGTCCGGAAAAATGGGTCGAAAGTTCTTC	CAWSHKTSGVPLSGKMGRKFF
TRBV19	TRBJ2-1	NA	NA	TGTGCCAGTAGTACCGGATCAATCGGGGAGCAGTTCTTC	CASSTGSIGEQFF
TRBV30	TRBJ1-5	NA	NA	TGTGCCTGGAGTGGGGGTCTTAATCAGCCCCAGCATTTT	CAWSGGLNQPQHF
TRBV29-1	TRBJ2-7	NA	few	TGCAGCGTTGGTGACTACGAGCAGTACTTC	CSVGDYEQYF
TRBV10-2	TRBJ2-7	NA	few	TGCGCCAGCAGTGTCGGGGGCTACGAGCAGTACTTC	CASSVGGYEQYF